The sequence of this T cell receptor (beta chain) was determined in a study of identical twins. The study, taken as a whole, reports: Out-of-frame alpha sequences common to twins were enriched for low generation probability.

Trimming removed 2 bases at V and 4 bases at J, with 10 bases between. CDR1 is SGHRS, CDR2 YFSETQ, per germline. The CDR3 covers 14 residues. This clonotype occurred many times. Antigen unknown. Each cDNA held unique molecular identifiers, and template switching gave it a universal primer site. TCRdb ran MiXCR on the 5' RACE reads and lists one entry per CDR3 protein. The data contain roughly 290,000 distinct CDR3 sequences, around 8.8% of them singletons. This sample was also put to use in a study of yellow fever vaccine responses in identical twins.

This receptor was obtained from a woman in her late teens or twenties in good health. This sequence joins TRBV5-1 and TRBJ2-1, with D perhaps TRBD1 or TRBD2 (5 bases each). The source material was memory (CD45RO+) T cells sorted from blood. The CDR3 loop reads CASSFRDPYNEQFF. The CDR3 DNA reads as TGCGCCAGCAGCTTCCGGGACCCATACAATGAGCAGTTCTTC.